The 27 T cell receptor beta chains given below trace back to one sample, sequenced in a study of cytomegalovirus exposure and HLA in healthy donors. It was with 60 Vbeta and 13 Jbeta primers that the PCR ran. Using immunoSEQ multiplex PCR, the repertoire was profiled, and TCRdb retains in-frame clones only, with some absent. Recorded for this sample: over 75,000 clones. Sequenced sample: PBMCs. The receptors shown here come from a girl aged 10 to 17 in good health and CMV-seropositive.

This chain links TRBV6-5 with TRBJ2-7; D might be TRBD1 (5 bases). From germline, CDR1 is MNHEY and CDR2 SVGAGI. Trimming left V 2 bases short and J 2 bases short, with 13 bases between. The CDR3 length is 15 residues. CDR3 residues: CASSYARAYAYEQYF. Written as DNA, the CDR3 is TGTGCCAGCAGTTACGCCAGGGCATACGCCTACGAGCAGTACTTC.

The rearrangement links TRBV5-6 to TRBJ1-1; D unresolved. CDR1 and CDR2 from the germline V gene are SGHDT and YYEEEE. This CDR3 has 14 amino acids. Trimming cost V 3 bases and J 2 bases, with 11 bases left between them. CDR3 in amino acids: CASSWRELNTEAFF. For the CDR3, the DNA is TGTGCCAGCAGCTGGAGGGAGCTAAACACTGAAGCTTTCTTT.

This rearrangement joins TRBV7-6 to TRBJ1-2; 8 bases are a match to TRBD1. This CDR3 spans 15 amino acids. Trimming cost V 5 bases and J 3 bases; bases outside gene matches: 8. Germline CDR1 SGHVS, CDR2 FNYEAQ. CDR3 DNA sequence: TGTGCCAGCAGCCTAGGACAGGGCGCGGACTATGGCTACACCTTC. Translation: CASSLGQGADYGYTF.

The genes are TRBV4-1 and TRBJ2-7, with 8 bases fitting TRBD2. Unmatched junction bases numbered 11, after V lost 1 base and J lost 3 bases. There are 17 residues in the CDR3. CDR1 MGHRA and CDR2 YSYEKL come from the germline V gene. The CDR3 reads CASSQAPGGDYDYEQYF. The CDR3 bases are TGCGCCAGCAGCCAAGCCCCCGGGGGGGACTACGACTACGAGCAGTACTTC.

The J gene is TRBJ2-1, the V gene TRBV6-6, with 10 bases that match TRBD2. V was clipped by 6 bases and J by 9 bases; unmatched bases: 8. The CDR3 extends over 14 amino acids. CDR1 MNHNY and CDR2 SVGAGI come from the germline V gene (reference sequence). CDR3 region: CASRRGTSVGEQFF. The CDR3 DNA reads TGTGCCAGCAGGCGTGGGACTAGCGTGGGTGAGCAGTTCTTC.

This rearrangement joins TRBV7-6 to TRBJ2-1; 10 positions agree with TRBD2. The CDR3 sequence is 15 residues long. Germline V gene data show CDR1 as SGHVS and CDR2 as FNYEAQ. V dropped 3 bases and J dropped 5; count of bases not matched to a gene: 4. The CDR3 loop reads CASSFLAGGDNEQFF. The DNA of the CDR3 is TGTGCCAGCAGCTTCTTAGCGGGGGGCGACAATGAGCAGTTCTTC.

This rearrangement joins TRBV9 to TRBJ2-5; D may be TRBD2 (5 bases). The V end lost 0 bases, the J end lost 5 bases, and 11 bases lay between the germline ends. Germline V CDR1 and CDR2: SGDLS, YYNGEE. The CDR3 runs to 14 residues. This chain's CDR3 is CASSVGSSPETQYF. The DNA of the CDR3 is TGTGCCAGCAGCGTAGGTTCTAGCCCTGAGACCCAGTACTTC. Combining the CDR3 with reference TRBV9 and TRBJ2-5 gives the whole variable domain DSGVTQTPKHLITATGQRVTLRCSPRSGDLSVYWYQQSLDQGLQFLIQYYNGEERAKGNILERFSAQQFPDLHSELNLSSLELGDSALYFCASSVGSSPETQYFGPGTRLLVL.

The gene calls are TRBV4-2 and TRBJ2-3; 11 bases fit TRBD2. The trim removed 0 bases at V and 10 bases at J, leaving 6 bases unmatched. CDR3 length: 15 residues. Germline V gene lookup returns CDR1 LGHNA and CDR2 YNFKEQ. The CDR3 sequence: CASSQDFLAGGAQYF. CDR3 coding DNA: TGTGCCAGCAGCCAAGATTTTCTAGCGGGGGGTGCGCAGTATTTT.

The chain is built from TRBV5-1 and TRBJ2-5, with TRBD2 matching 9 bases. V gave up 5 bases and J gave up 5 bases; unmatched junction bases: 10. Germline lookup yields CDR1 SGHRS and CDR2 YFSETQ. CDR3 length: 15 residues. CDR3 sequence (DNA): TGCGCCAGCAGGAACCCAGCGGGGGGTGGGGAGACCCAGTACTTC. As protein: CASRNPAGGGETQYF.

The chain employs TRBV9 and TRBJ1-2; the D gene is possibly TRBD1 (6 bases). This CDR3 has 14 residues. CDR1 SGDLS and CDR2 YYNGEE come from the germline V gene. V was trimmed by 2 bases and J by 2 bases, leaving 10 bases between them. In nucleotides, the CDR3 is TGTGCCAGCAGCGTGGGACACTCAAACTATGGCTACACCTTC. Its protein product is CASSVGHSNYGYTF.

The J gene is TRBJ2-7, the V gene TRBV6-1; 7 nucleotides line up with TRBD1. J was trimmed by 2 bases and V by 5 bases; bases with no gene match: 6. Germline loops: CDR1 MNHNS, CDR2 SASEGT. The length of the CDR3 is 14 residues. CDR3 DNA sequence: TGTGCCAGCAGTTATACAGGGGTCGCCTACGAGCAGTACGTC. Translating it yields CASSYTGVAYEQYV.

The CDR3 region has the DNA TGTGCCAGCAGTGATGAGCACAGAACCACCTACGAGCAGTACGTC. It encodes CASSDEHRTTYEQYV. The chain links TRBV6-1 to TRBJ2-7; D gene unclear. V dropped 3 bases and J dropped 2 bases, with 14 bases sitting between them. CDR3 length equals 15 residues. Germline V gene data show CDR1 as MNHNS and CDR2 as SASEGT.

The chain employs TRBV7-9 and TRBJ1-2; TRBD1 aligns across 12 bases. The CDR3 length is 13 residues. The germline gives CDR1 SEHNR, CDR2 FQNEAQ (reference sequence). Trimming at V came to 5 bases and at J to 8 bases, leaving 3 bases not matched to a gene. The CDR3 region has the DNA TGTGCCAGCAGCCATGGGACAGGGGGCGGCTACACCTTC. As protein: CASSHGTGGGYTF.

V is TRBV9 and J is TRBJ2-5, with a weak D call TRBD2 (6 bases). Per germline, CDR1 SGDLS and CDR2 YYNGEE. CDR3 length equals 15 residues. V was trimmed by 3 bases and J by 4 bases, leaving 16 bases between them. This chain's CDR3 is CASSGLGTSRETQYF. CDR3 sequence (DNA): TGTGCCAGCAGCGGACTAGGGACCTCCCGAGAGACCCAGTACTTC.

Of note for this clone: An end of the junction differs from the germline gene, which may be a read error. The chain links TRBV6-1 to TRBJ2-2; 9 nucleotides align to TRBD2. CDR1 and CDR2 (germline): MNHNS, SASEGT. The CDR3 runs to 14 residues. In DNA, the CDR3 is TGTGCCAGCACGGGGCTAGCGGGGACCGTGGAGCTGTTTTTT. Amino acids: CASTGLAGTVELFF.

This chain links TRBV7-2 with TRBJ2-5; 11 bases match TRBD2. Looked up from germline, CDR1 is SGHTA and CDR2 is FQGNSA. The CDR3 consists of 14 residues. V lost 2 bases and J lost 7; bases outside the gene matches: 3. CDR3 DNA: TGTGCCAGCAGCTTACCGGGACTAGCGGTGACCCAGTACTTC. This sequence encodes CASSLPGLAVTQYF.

CDR3 sequence (DNA): TGTGCCAGCAGCTTAGCGGGGGAGGGGTCGCATGGCTACACCTTC. It encodes CASSLAGEGSHGYTF. J is TRBJ1-2 and V is TRBV7-9; possibly TRBD1 for D (5 bases). CDR3 length: 15 amino acids. Germline lookup yields CDR1 SEHNR and CDR2 FQNEAQ (reference sequence). V lost 0 bases and J 6 bases, leaving 14 bases between the germline ends.

This chain joins TRBV18 and TRBJ1-6; D gene unclear. There are 14 residues in the CDR3. CDR1 and CDR2 from the germline V gene are KGHSH and LQKENI. The ends were cut back, 5 bases at V and 10 bases at J, with 15 bases in the middle. CDR3 in amino acids: CASSTGKEASPLHF. CDR3 nucleotide sequence: TGTGCCAGCTCAACCGGGAAAGAGGCCTCACCCCTCCACTTT.

The chain combines TRBV7-3 with TRBJ2-5, with D maybe TRBD2 (5 bases). CDR1 is SGHTA and CDR2 is FQGTGA in the germline V gene. The V end was cut by 2 bases, the J end by 5 bases, with 15 bases between. The CDR3 runs to 15 residues. CDR3 sequence (DNA): TGTGCCAGCAGCTTAGATCCTACTAGAGGGGAGACCCAGTACTTC. Its translation: CASSLDPTRGETQYF.

The genes are TRBV4-1 and TRBJ2-7, with 8 positions matching TRBD1. V was pared by 3 bases and J by 6 bases, with 4 bases of the junction left unmatched. CDR1 MGHRA and CDR2 YSYEKL come from the germline V gene. The CDR3 runs 13 residues. CDR3 residues: CASSHGQGFEQYF. For the CDR3, the DNA is TGCGCCAGCAGCCACGGACAGGGATTCGAGCAGTACTTC.

Remarks on this clone: Other DNA sequences in this specimen translate into the identical CDR3. This rearrangement joins TRBV6-6 to TRBJ1-1; D remains ambiguous. CDR1 MNHNY and CDR2 SVGAGI come from the germline V gene (reference sequence). The CDR3 has 12 amino acids. V dropped 7 bases and J dropped 8 bases, with 14 bases sitting between them. The CDR3 bases are TGTGCCAGCATAAAGTCGGCGGAGGAAGCTTTCTTT. It codes for CASIKSAEEAFF.

V gene TRBV5-6 combines with J gene TRBJ1-4; no clear D. Germline V gene data show CDR1 as SGHDT and CDR2 as YYEEEE. The length of the CDR3 is 12 residues. Between the trimmed V and J ends, which lost 4 bases and 10 bases, there was a span of 11 bases. The CDR3 DNA reads TGTGCCAGCAGCGAGGGCGGCGGAAAACTGTTTTTT. It codes for CASSEGGGKLFF.

This chain connects TRBV4-3 to TRBJ1-1; possibly TRBD1 for D (5 bases). This CDR3 contains 18 residues. Germline assignment: CDR1 LGHNA and CDR2 YSLEER. Trimming left V 4 bases short and J 0 bases short, with 21 bases between. CDR3 coding DNA: TGCGCCAGCAGCCCATCATTAAGCGGGGCGTCCATGAACACTGAAGCTTTCTTT. It specifies CASSPSLSGASMNTEAFF.

This rearrangement joins TRBV9 to TRBJ1-2; a weak D match, TRBD1 (6 bases). V dropped 3 bases and J dropped 5 bases, with 17 bases sitting between them. Germline CDR1 is SGDLS and CDR2 is YYNGEE. The CDR3 has 15 amino acids. CDR3 DNA sequence: TGTGCCAGCAGCGGTGGGGGCGGCAGGTTGTATGGCTACACCTTC. Protein product: CASSGGGGRLYGYTF. Together with reference TRBV9 and TRBJ1-2, the CDR3 gives the full variable domain: DSGVTQTPKHLITATGQRVTLRCSPRSGDLSVYWYQQSLDQGLQFLIQYYNGEERAKGNILERFSAQQFPDLHSELNLSSLELGDSALYFCASSGGGGRLYGYTFGSGTRLTVV.

This chain uses TRBV4-1 with TRBJ2-4; D is perhaps TRBD1 (8 bases). The CDR3 loop spans 15 amino acids. Germline V gene data show CDR1 as MGHRA and CDR2 as YSYEKL. The germline V and J ends were trimmed by 3 bases and 8 bases, with 17 bases remaining between them. CDR3 DNA sequence: TGCGCCAGCAGCCAGACAGGGGAGGGGAAGGACATTCAGTACTTC. It translates to CASSQTGEGKDIQYF.

The chain employs TRBV5-6 and TRBJ2-5; no clear D gene. This CDR3 comprises 15 residues. Germline V gene sequence: CDR1 SGHDT, CDR2 YYEEEE. Trimming shortened V by 0 bases and J by 2 bases, and 11 bases separated the two germline ends. Written as DNA, the CDR3 is TGTGCCAGCAGCTTGGATGTCGCAGGACAAGAGACCCAGTACTTC. It codes for CASSLDVAGQETQYF.

V and J are TRBV30 and TRBJ1-1, with 7 bases that match TRBD1. The V gene's germline CDR1 is GTSNPN and CDR2 SVGIG (reference sequence). This CDR3 is built from 14 residues. Losses at the gene ends were 6 bases for V and 1 base for J; bases not matched to a gene: 8. CDR3 region: CACNEGQPNTEAFF. The CDR3, as DNA: TGTGCCTGCAACGAGGGACAGCCGAACACTGAAGCTTTCTTT.